What follows are 17 T cell receptor beta chains derived from one specimen sequenced in a study of T cell responses to AZD1222 COVID-19 vaccine. The method was immunoSEQ multiplex PCR; TCRdb's version includes in-frame clones alone and lacks a portion of them. Of about 88,000 clones in the sample, approximately 91% were seen once. Sequences were derived from peripheral blood, sampled on day 0 of AZD1222 vaccination. Receptors were obtained from an adult in good health.

The rearrangement joins TRBV10-3 to TRBJ1-1, with D possibly TRBD1 on 5 matching bases. The germline V gene encodes CDR1 ENHRY and CDR2 SYGVKD. The V gene lost 11 bases and the J gene lost 4 bases, with 17 bases spanning the gap. CDR3 length: 13 residues. Written as DNA, the CDR3 is TGTGCCTCAGCAGGGACGTCTAGCACTGAAGCTTTCTTT. Amino acids: CASAGTSSTEAFF.

J is TRBJ1-2 and V is TRBV3-1 (or the pseudogene TRBV3-2); 10 nucleotides agree with TRBD1. The CDR3 has 14 amino acids. Germline V gene sequence: CDR1 LGHDT, CDR2 YNNKEL (reference sequence). After removal of 4 bases from V and 4 bases from J, the junction contained 3 bases not matched to a gene. The CDR3 DNA is TGTGCCAGCAGCCGGACAGGGGGGATCTATGGCTACACCTTC. Amino acid sequence: CASSRTGGIYGYTF.

In this sample, this clone turned up once. The chain couples TRBV16 to TRBJ2-7; no firm D call. The CDR3 loop spans 13 amino acids. Trimming pared 3 bases from V and 2 bases from J, leaving 8 bases between. Per the germline V gene, CDR1 is KGHSY and CDR2 is FQNENV. The DNA for the CDR3 is TGTGCCAGCAGCCAGGTGATCCCCTACGAGCAGTACTTC. It codes for CASSQVIPYEQYF.

The DNA of the CDR3 is TGTGCCAGCAGTCCCCGGACAATTCAGCCCCAGCATTTT. It specifies CASSPRTIQPQHF. The V call is TRBV12-3 or TRBV12-4, the J call TRBJ1-5; weak D call: TRBD1 (5 bases). V lost 5 bases, J lost 6 bases, and 11 bases lay in between. The CDR3 runs to 13 residues.

The gene calls are TRBV27 and TRBJ2-2, with a weak D call TRBD1 (6 bases). CDR1 MNHEY and CDR2 SMNVEV come from the germline V gene (reference sequence). With 7 bases removed from V and 4 bases from J, the gap between germline ends came to 13 bases. The CDR3 length is 14 residues. CDR3 residues: CASKTGRGTGELFF. DNA of the CDR3: TGTGCCAGCAAGACAGGTCGCGGCACCGGGGAGCTGTTTTTT.

The chain has TRBV27 and TRBJ2-2; D perhaps matches TRBD2 (6 bases). V was pared by 6 bases and J by 4 bases, with 18 bases between. Germline values: CDR1 MNHEY, CDR2 SMNVEV (reference sequence). This CDR3 region has 16 residues. The CDR3 here is CASRTRAGFTTGELFF. CDR3 bases: TGTGCCAGCAGGACCCGGGCGGGGTTTACCACCGGGGAGCTGTTTTTT.

This chain joins TRBV30 and TRBJ2-2; 15 positions agree with TRBD2. Germline V gives CDR1 GTSNPN, CDR2 SVGIG (reference sequence). The trim removed 5 bases at V and 2 bases at J, leaving 6 bases unmatched. This CDR3 is built from 17 residues. CDR3 coding DNA: TGTGCCTGGGACGGACTAGCGGGGGGGCCTAACACCGGGGAGCTGTTTTTT. Residues: CAWDGLAGGPNTGELFF.

The chain employs TRBV9 and TRBJ1-2; 10 bases align to TRBD1. After removal of 3 bases from V and 3 bases from J, the junction contained 2 bases not matched to a gene. The CDR3 extends over 14 amino acids. Germline CDR1 reads SGDLS; CDR2 reads YYNGEE. CDR3 region: CASSAGTGDYGYTF. The DNA for the CDR3 is TGTGCCAGCAGCGCTGGGACAGGGGACTATGGCTACACCTTC. The full variable domain, with the rest looked up from reference TRBV9 and TRBJ1-2, is DSGVTQTPKHLITATGQRVTLRCSPRSGDLSVYWYQQSLDQGLQFLIQYYNGEERAKGNILERFSAQQFPDLHSELNLSSLELGDSALYFCASSAGTGDYGYTFGSGTRLTVV.

This clone occurred a few times. V gene TRBV4-3 combines with J gene TRBJ1-2; TRBD1 agrees at 12 bases. Germline CDR1 LGHNA, CDR2 YSLEER. The V and J ends lost 1 base and 7 bases, in that order; junction bases with no gene match: 7. This CDR3 region has 16 residues. CDR3 region: CASSQASGTGGFGYTF. The CDR3 DNA reads TGCGCCAGCAGCCAAGCCTCCGGGACAGGGGGCTTTGGCTACACCTTC.

V is TRBV5-1 and J is TRBJ1-6; D gene uncertain. This CDR3 is built from 14 residues. Trimming removed 3 bases from V and 14 bases from J, with 18 bases in between. In germline, CDR1 is SGHRS, CDR2 YFSETQ. The CDR3 sequence is CASSSKDLPQTLHF. CDR3 DNA: TGCGCCAGCAGCTCGAAAGACCTACCCCAGACCCTCCACTTT.

This chain joins TRBV7-8 and TRBJ1-5; 7 bases are shared with TRBD1. CDR3 size: 17 residues. V dropped 3 bases and J dropped 6; count of bases not matched to a gene: 14. Germline CDR1 reads SGHVS; CDR2 reads FQNEAQ. CDR3 DNA: TGTGCCAGCAGCTTCTTAAAGGGGGACAGACTCATTCAGCCCCAGCATTTT. Translation: CASSFLKGDRLIQPQHF.

This rearrangement joins TRBV7-9 to TRBJ2-3; 7 bases line up with TRBD2. The CDR3 spans 14 residues. Germline CDR1 reads SEHNR; CDR2 reads FQNEAQ (reference sequence). Trimming removed 4 bases from V and 2 bases from J; junction bases left unmatched: 3. The CDR3 protein is CASSSGGFTDTQYF. The CDR3 DNA sequence: TGTGCCAGCAGCTCCGGGGGGTTCACAGATACGCAGTATTTT.

CDR3 amino acids: CANIRDSLNTEAFF. CDR3 nucleotide sequence: TGTGCCAACATTAGGGACAGCCTGAACACTGAAGCTTTCTTT. The V gene is TRBV2, the J gene TRBJ1-1, with 7 bases that match TRBD1. V shed 10 bases and J 0 bases; nucleotides not matched to a gene: 8. The CDR3 extends over 14 amino acids. Germline loops: CDR1 SNHLY, CDR2 FYNNEI.

This sequence joins TRBV11-2 and TRBJ1-3; no definite D call. Trimming cost V 2 bases and J 2 bases, with 10 bases left between them. CDR1 is SGHAT, CDR2 FQNNGV, per germline. The CDR3 consists of 15 residues. The CDR3 DNA reads TGTGCCAGCAGCTTATCTGGTGAGACTGGAAACACCATATATTTT. Translated, it gives CASSLSGETGNTIYF.

This clone was observed a handful of times. The CDR3 DNA follows: TGTGCCAGCAGTCAGGGGAGGAACACTGAAGCTTTCTTT. It encodes CASSQGRNTEAFF. The genes are TRBV2 and TRBJ1-1; D is perhaps TRBD1 (6 bases). The CDR3 contains 13 residues. V gave up 5 bases and J gave up 1 base, with 8 bases separating them. CDR1 and CDR2 from the germline V gene are SNHLY and FYNNEI.

This clone was picked up one time. The rearrangement joins TRBV21-1 to TRBJ1-3. TRBV21-1 is annotated as a pseudogene. This CDR3 is built from 16 residues. The CDR3 loop is CASSKERGSFGNTIYF. DNA of the CDR3: TGTGCCAGCAGCAAAGAACGGGGGTCGTTTGGAAACACCATATATTTT.

The chain has TRBV2 and TRBJ1-4; no definite D call. The CDR3 consists of 16 residues. Germline CDR1 reads SNHLY; CDR2 reads FYNNEI. The V end lost 3 bases, the J end lost 0 bases, and 11 bases lay between the germline ends. The DNA of the CDR3 is TGTGCCAGCAGTGATAATCAGCCAGCAACTAATGAAAAACTGTTTTTT. It translates to CASSDNQPATNEKLFF.